The TCR beta chain under discussion was sequenced for a study of OX40 agonist ivuxolimab in advanced cancers. The study, taken as a whole, reports: CD4+ T cells averaged fewer expanded clones than CD8+ T cells. Not determined was the antigen specificity of the expanded peripheral T cells.

The CDR3 contains 14 residues. The ends lost 1 base at V and 3 bases at J; junction bases unmatched: 4. Per the germline V gene, CDR1 is SQVTM and CDR2 is ANQGSEA. Only in-frame clones appear in the TCRdb table, and some are missing; sequencing was by immunoSEQ multiplex PCR. Of approximately 12,000 clones listed, about 73% are singletons. This clone was detected many times. The antigen is unknown. This clonotype was sampled from an adult with an advanced solid tumor such as melanoma, head and neck, liver or kidney cancer. The sample in question was CD4+ or CD8+ T cells sorted from blood, obtained in a trial of the OX40 agonist ivuxolimab. The chain uses TRBV29-1 and TRBJ2-3; 7 bases align to TRBD1. In nucleotides, the CDR3 is TGCAGCGTTGAAGGAGAGGGGGCTACAGATACGCAGTATTTT. This gives the protein CSVEGEGATDTQYF.